This TCR beta chain was sequenced in a study of tumor and adjacent non-tumor tissue in lung cancer. For the study at large: The cohort had 12 adenocarcinoma, a couple of squamous cell and 1 small cell patients. Samples averaged about 3.8 million productive TCRbeta reads each.

The library came from three nested PCR rounds adapted from ARM-PCR protocols. Each CDR3 protein gets one entry after TCRdb re-called the multiplex PCR reads with MiXCR. Of 60,000 to 100,000 distinct CDR3 sequences in the sample, 76% were seen once. This sample's RNA came from whole unsorted tissue. The normal lung tissue was taken more than 3 cm from the tumor edge. Study-level results: Shorter survival was associated with higher TCR diversity in tumors.

Germline-derived CDR1 and CDR2 are LGHNA and YSLEER. CDR3 length: 13 amino acids. The V gene end was trimmed by 2 bases and the J gene end by 6 bases; junction bases not matched to a gene: 3. This clonotype was seen more than once but under ten times. Antigen unknown. This TCR derives from a man in his 70s with non-small cell lung cancer. Sequenced: distant non-tumor lung tissue. V usage is TRBV4-3 and J usage is TRBJ2-7, with 8 bases that match TRBD1. The CDR3 is CASSQRTGREQYF. Written as DNA, the CDR3 is TGCGCCAGCAGCCAACGGACAGGGCGCGAGCAGTACTTC.